The 25 T cell receptor beta chains given below trace back to one sample, sequenced in a study of shared clonotypes between healthy human individuals. The repertoire was sequenced with immunoSEQ multiplex PCR; TCRdb's copy has only in-frame clones and lacks some. This sample has around 1.1 million clones, with 70% to 80% found just once. The sequencing sample was made of memory CD4+ T cells from PBMCs. This sample's subset: CD45RA-negative fraction. All receptors come from a young man in good health. Some clones in this sample may be carry-over from other donors' samples.

This clone appeared a single time. This chain connects TRBV28 to TRBJ2-7; 13 nucleotides align to TRBD2. Trimming removed 6 bases from V and 3 bases from J; junction bases left unmatched: 8. CDR1 MDHEN and CDR2 SYDVKM come from the germline V gene. The CDR3 is 16 residues long. The CDR3 nucleotides read TGTGCCAGCAGCGGGGAGGGACTAGCGGGATTCTACGAGCAGTACTTC. The encoded protein is CASSGEGLAGFYEQYF.

Of note for this clone: A much larger clonotype is one base distant, so this may be a read error. At the DNA level, this CDR3 is encoded by other sequences in the same sample as well. The V gene is TRBV6-6, the J gene TRBJ2-7; D not certain. The V end lost 2 bases, the J end lost 2 bases, and 1 base lay between the germline ends. CDR1 MNHNY and CDR2 SVGAGI come from the germline V gene (reference sequence). There are 11 residues in the CDR3. CDR3 region: CASSYTYEQYF. The CDR3 DNA follows: TGTGCCAGCAGTTACACCTACGAGCAGTACTTC.

The gene calls are TRBV11-2 and TRBJ2-1, with TRBD2 matching over 7 bases. Losses at the gene ends were 1 base for V and 9 bases for J; bases not matched to a gene: 9. Per the germline V gene, CDR1 is SGHAT and CDR2 is FQNNGV. The CDR3 consists of 15 residues. The CDR3 region has the DNA TGTGCCAGCAGCTTAGTAACGGGAGGAGTTCCTGAGCAGTTCTTC. This encodes CASSLVTGGVPEQFF.

The chain employs TRBV9 and TRBJ2-6; D unclear. Germline V gives CDR1 SGDLS, CDR2 YYNGEE. V lost 4 bases, J lost 4 bases, and 9 bases lay in between. The CDR3 length is 14 residues. The CDR3 DNA is TGTGCCAGCAGCCTAAATAGGGGGGCCAACGTCCTGACTTTC. The encoded protein is CASSLNRGANVLTF.

The chain has TRBV27 and TRBJ2-7; a weak D match, TRBD2 (6 bases). Germline V gene data show CDR1 as MNHEY and CDR2 as SMNVEV (reference sequence). The CDR3 is made up of 16 amino acids. Trimming pared 6 bases from V and 1 base from J, leaving 19 bases between. CDR3: CASRLRGGSVSYEQYF. The CDR3 DNA is TGTGCCAGCAGACTACGTGGGGGGTCAGTATCCTACGAGCAGTACTTC.

Here the CDR3 reads CASSIFFRNSYEQYF. In DNA form, the CDR3 reads TGTGCCAGTAGTATCTTCTTCCGGAACTCCTACGAGCAGTACTTC. The chain is built from TRBV19 and TRBJ2-7, with unresolved D. V was trimmed by 3 bases and J by 0 bases, leaving 12 bases between them. CDR1 and CDR2 from the germline V gene are LNHDA and SQIVND (reference sequence). This CDR3 region has 15 residues.

This clone is a singleton in its sample. This chain links TRBV14 with TRBJ2-6, with 9 bases matching TRBD1. Germline V lookup: CDR1 SGHDN, CDR2 FVKESK. CDR3 size: 17 residues. J lost 1 base, V lost 6 bases, and 7 bases had no gene match. The CDR3 DNA reads TGTGCCAGCAGTTTGGGACAGGGCCTTTCTGGGGCCAACGTCCTGACTTTC. Protein: CASSLGQGLSGANVLTF.

The rearrangement links TRBV19 to TRBJ2-3; a weak D match, TRBD2 (5 bases). CDR3 length equals 13 residues. CDR1 and CDR2 from the germline V gene are LNHDA and SQIVND (reference sequence). The germline V and J ends were trimmed by 0 bases and 6 bases, with 7 bases remaining between them. The CDR3 is CASSIDPGDTQYF. The DNA for the CDR3 is TGTGCCAGTAGTATAGATCCGGGGGATACGCAGTATTTT. Filled out from reference TRBV19 and TRBJ2-3, the complete variable domain reads DGGITQSPKYLFRKEGQNVTLSCEQNLNHDAMYWYRQDPGQGLRLIYYSQIVNDFQKGDIAEGYSVSREKKESFPLTVTSAQKNPTAFYLCASSIDPGDTQYFGPGTRLTVL.

This chain links TRBV2 with TRBJ2-5; possibly TRBD1 or TRBD2 for D (5 bases each). Germline V gene data show CDR1 as SNHLY and CDR2 as FYNNEI. The V end was cut by 5 bases, the J end by 5 bases, with 15 bases between. CDR3 size: 14 residues. The CDR3 here is CASSFRDPRETQYF. CDR3 DNA: TGTGCCAGCAGTTTCCGGGACCCTCGGGAGACCCAGTACTTC. Complete variable domain (other parts from reference TRBV2 and TRBJ2-5): EPEVTQTPSHQVTQMGQEVILRCVPISNHLYFYWYRQILGQKVEFLVSFYNNEISEKSEIFDDQFSVERPDGSNFTLKIRSTKLEDSAMYFCASSFRDPRETQYFGPGTRLLVL.

The V and J genes are TRBV6-5 and TRBJ1-4; TRBD1 agrees at 10 bases. The V segment lost 5 bases and the J segment 9 bases; nucleotides outside the gene matches: 6. The CDR3 extends over 14 amino acids. Germline lookup yields CDR1 MNHEY and CDR2 SVGAGI. The CDR3 is CASSPRDRGQKLFF. The CDR3 nucleotides read TGTGCCAGCAGTCCTCGGGACAGGGGTCAAAAACTGTTTTTT.

The sample holds many counts of this clone. The chain couples TRBV2 to TRBJ2-5; D ambiguous. This CDR3 has 13 amino acids. In germline, CDR1 is SNHLY, CDR2 FYNNEI. Trimming pared 8 bases from V and 5 bases from J, leaving 15 bases between. CDR3 loop: CASGSLPMETQYF. CDR3 bases: TGTGCCAGCGGATCCCTCCCGATGGAGACCCAGTACTTC.

For this clone: Mismatch with germline at one junction end may stem from a read error. The chain is built from TRBV7-8 and TRBJ1-1; TRBD1 might be the D (6 bases). The CDR3 consists of 13 residues. CDR1 is SGHVS, CDR2 FQNEAQ, per germline. The chain's CDR3 is CASSLEGGHEAFF. CDR3 DNA: TGTGCCAGCAGTTTAGAGGGGGGGCATGAAGCTTTCTTT.

CDR3 region: CASTPGDRARSSNQPQHF. The DNA for the CDR3 is TGTGCCAGTACGCCGGGGGACAGGGCACGCTCTAGCAATCAGCCCCAGCATTTT. V is TRBV19 and J is TRBJ1-5, with TRBD1 matching over 9 bases. CDR1 and CDR2 (germline): LNHDA, SQIVND (reference sequence). Losses at the gene ends were 7 bases for V and 0 bases for J; bases not matched to a gene: 13. This CDR3 spans 18 amino acids.

The table lists this clone with a count of one. The chain uses TRBV5-1 and TRBJ1-1, with unresolved D. V dropped 6 bases and J dropped 1 base, with 10 bases sitting between them. This CDR3 has 13 residues. CDR1 is SGHRS, CDR2 YFSETQ, per germline. CDR3 bases: TGCGCCAGCAAAAAGGGCCCGAACACTGAAGCTTTCTTT. Translated: CASKKGPNTEAFF. Looking up the rest from reference TRBV5-1 and TRBJ1-1 gives the full variable domain: KAGVTQTPRYLIKTRGQQVTLSCSPISGHRSVSWYQQTPGQGLQFLFEYFSETQRNKGNFPGRFSGRQFSNSRSEMNVSTLELGDSALYLCASKKGPNTEAFFGQGTRLTVV.

The chain joins TRBV19 to TRBJ2-1, with 11 bases matching TRBD2. This CDR3 spans 15 amino acids. Losses at the gene ends were 3 bases for V and 4 bases for J; bases not matched to a gene: 2. CDR1 and CDR2 from the germline V gene are LNHDA and SQIVND (reference sequence). The CDR3 sequence is CASSIGTSGYNEQFF. Here the CDR3 DNA reads TGTGCCAGTAGTATCGGGACTAGCGGATACAATGAGCAGTTCTTC.

V gene TRBV18 combines with J gene TRBJ2-2; TRBD2 agrees at 8 bases. Germline assignment: CDR1 KGHSH and CDR2 LQKENI. Trimming took 0 bases from V and 4 from J; bases not matched to a gene: 7. CDR3 size: 17 residues. In nucleotides, the CDR3 is TGTGCCAGCTCACCACCCAGGTCCACTAGCGGCACCGGGGAGCTGTTTTTT. This translates into CASSPPRSTSGTGELFF.

In the case of this clone: This likely traces to a read error, being one base from a far larger clone. This chain joins TRBV30 and TRBJ1-1; no firm D call. Germline loops: CDR1 GTSNPN, CDR2 SVGIG (reference sequence). Between the trimmed V and J ends, which lost 1 base and 5 bases, there was a span of 11 bases. There are 13 residues in the CDR3. Here the CDR3 reads CAWSEMAETEAFF. The CDR3 DNA sequence: TGTGCCTGGAGTGAGATGGCGGAGACTGAAGCTTTCTTT.

The J gene is TRBJ2-7, the V gene TRBV5-1; 8 nucleotides align to TRBD2. The CDR3 is 16 residues long. The V gene's germline CDR1 is SGHRS and CDR2 YFSETQ. V trimming: 0 bases; J trimming: 3 bases; junction bases outside the gene matches: 8. CDR3 DNA: TGCGCCAGCAGCTTGGACCATAGCGGGGTTTTCTACGAGCAGTACTTC. Protein product: CASSLDHSGVFYEQYF.

V and J are TRBV7-9 and TRBJ1-2; 10 bases map to TRBD1. Per germline, CDR1 SEHNR and CDR2 FQNEAQ (reference sequence). CDR3 length: 13 amino acids. After removal of 4 bases from V and 5 bases from J, the junction contained 1 base not matched to a gene. Written as DNA, the CDR3 is TGTGCCAGCAGCTGGGGACAGGGGTATGGCTACACCTTC. It is translated as CASSWGQGYGYTF.

This clone was detected once. V is TRBV5-1 and J is TRBJ2-5, with D perhaps being TRBD1 or TRBD2 (6 bases each). V shed 1 base and J shed 5 bases, with 12 bases lying between them. There are 14 residues in the CDR3. Germline V gene sequence: CDR1 SGHRS, CDR2 YFSETQ. The CDR3: CASSLTGTGETQYF. CDR3 in DNA: TGCGCCAGCAGCTTGACAGGGACTGGGGAGACCCAGTACTTC.

The CDR3 coding sequence is TGCGCCAGCAGCCAACCCTACACTGAAGCTTTCTTT. This codes for CASSQPYTEAFF. The chain combines TRBV4-1 with TRBJ1-1; unclear D gene. CDR1 and CDR2 from the germline V gene are MGHRA and YSYEKL. Deletions cut 2 bases from V and 3 bases from J, with 4 bases between. This CDR3 has 12 amino acids.

The chain has TRBV5-1 and TRBJ2-5; 8 bases line up with TRBD2. Trimming took 0 bases from V and 5 from J; bases not matched to a gene: 3. CDR1 SGHRS and CDR2 YFSETQ come from the germline V gene. The CDR3 is made up of 14 amino acids. The CDR3 is CASSLDLAGETQYF. CDR3 coding DNA: TGCGCCAGCAGCTTGGATTTAGCGGGGGAGACCCAGTACTTC.

The rearrangement joins TRBV2 to TRBJ1-1; TRBD1 agrees at 7 bases. V lost 9 bases, J lost 1 base, and 20 bases stayed unmatched. Germline V gives CDR1 SNHLY, CDR2 FYNNEI. This CDR3 comprises 18 residues. The CDR3 spells CARRIGSKGASQNTEAFF. CDR3 in DNA: TGTGCCAGAAGGATAGGGTCCAAGGGGGCCTCCCAGAACACTGAAGCTTTCTTT. The entire variable domain, with the rest obtained from reference TRBV2 and TRBJ1-1, is as follows: EPEVTQTPSHQVTQMGQEVILRCVPISNHLYFYWYRQILGQKVEFLVSFYNNEISEKSEIFDDQFSVERPDGSNFTLKIRSTKLEDSAMYFCARRIGSKGASQNTEAFFGQGTRLTVV.

The chain carries TRBV4-1 and TRBJ1-1, with TRBD1 matching over 8 bases. CDR1 is MGHRA, CDR2 YSYEKL, per germline. This CDR3 has 16 residues. The J segment lost 4 bases and the V segment lost 1 base, leaving 8 bases of the junction unmatched. Here the CDR3 reads CASSQARDRGGTEAFF. The CDR3 region has the DNA TGCGCCAGCAGCCAAGCGCGAGACAGGGGAGGCACTGAAGCTTTCTTT.

CDR3 coding DNA: TGTGCCAGCAGCCCCTCTTCAGACTCGCAGTACTTC. Its protein product is CASSPSSDSQYF. V is TRBV7-9 and J is TRBJ2-7; D uncertain. CDR1 is SEHNR, CDR2 FQNEAQ, per germline (reference sequence). The ends were cut back, 5 bases at V and 9 bases at J, with 14 bases in the middle. The CDR3 is 12 amino acids.